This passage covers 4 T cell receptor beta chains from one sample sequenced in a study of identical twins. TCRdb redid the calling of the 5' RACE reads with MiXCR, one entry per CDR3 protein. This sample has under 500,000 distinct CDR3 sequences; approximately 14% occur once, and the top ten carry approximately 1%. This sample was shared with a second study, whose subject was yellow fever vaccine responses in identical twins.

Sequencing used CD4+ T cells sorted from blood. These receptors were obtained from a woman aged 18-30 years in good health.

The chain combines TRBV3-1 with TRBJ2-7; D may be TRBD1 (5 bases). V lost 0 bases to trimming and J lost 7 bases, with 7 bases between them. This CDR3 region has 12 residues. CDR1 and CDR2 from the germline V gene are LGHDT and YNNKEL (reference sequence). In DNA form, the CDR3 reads TGTGCCAGCAGCCAAGATAGGGGAGAGCAGTACTTC. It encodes CASSQDRGEQYF.

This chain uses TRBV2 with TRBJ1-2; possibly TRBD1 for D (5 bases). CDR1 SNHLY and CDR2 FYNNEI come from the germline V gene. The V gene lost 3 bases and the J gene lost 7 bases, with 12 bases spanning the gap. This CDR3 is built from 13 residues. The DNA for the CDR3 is TGTGCCAGCAGTGAGGGACTAGCTGCTGGCTACACCTTC. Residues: CASSEGLAAGYTF.

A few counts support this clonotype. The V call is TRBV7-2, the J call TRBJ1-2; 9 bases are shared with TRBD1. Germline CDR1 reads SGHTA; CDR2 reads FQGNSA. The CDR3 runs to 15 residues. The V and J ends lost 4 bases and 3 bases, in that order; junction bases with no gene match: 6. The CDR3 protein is CASSYRDRADYGYTF. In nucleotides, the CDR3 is TGTGCCAGCAGCTACCGGGACAGGGCTGACTATGGCTACACCTTC. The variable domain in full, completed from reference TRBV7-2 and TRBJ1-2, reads GAGVSQSPSNKVTEKGKDVELRCDPISGHTALYWYRQSLGQGLEFLIYFQGNSAPDKSGLPSDRFSAERTGGSVSTLTIQRTQQEDSAVYLCASSYRDRADYGYTFGSGTRLTVV.

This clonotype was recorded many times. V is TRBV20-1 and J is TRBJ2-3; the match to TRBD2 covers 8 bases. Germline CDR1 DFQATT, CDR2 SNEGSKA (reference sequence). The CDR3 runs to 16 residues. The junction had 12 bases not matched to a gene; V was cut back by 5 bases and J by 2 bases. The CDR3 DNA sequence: TGCAGTGCTCTATCTCCTAGCGGGCGAAACACAGATACGCAGTATTTT. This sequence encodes CSALSPSGRNTDTQYF.